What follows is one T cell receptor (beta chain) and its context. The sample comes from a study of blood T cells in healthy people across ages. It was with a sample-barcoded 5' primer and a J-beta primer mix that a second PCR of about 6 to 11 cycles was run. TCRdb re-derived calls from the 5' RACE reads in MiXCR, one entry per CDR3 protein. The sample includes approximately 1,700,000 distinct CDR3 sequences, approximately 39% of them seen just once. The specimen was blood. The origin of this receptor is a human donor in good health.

The CDR3 loop reads CASSFGLADGGTDTQYF. CDR3 coding DNA: TGTGCCAGCAGCTTCGGTTTAGCGGATGGGGGCACAGATACGCAGTATTTT. The chain couples TRBV7-6 to TRBJ2-3; D is perhaps TRBD2 (6 bases). V was cut by 3 bases and J by 1 base, with 17 bases left in between. This CDR3 is built from 17 residues. The germline gives CDR1 SGHVS, CDR2 FNYEAQ. Full variable domain (missing parts from reference TRBV7-6 and TRBJ2-3): GAGVSQSPRYKVTKRGQDVALRCDPISGHVSLYWYRQALGQGPEFLTYFNYEAQQDKSGLPNDRFSAERPEGSISTLTIQRTEQRDSAMYRCASSFGLADGGTDTQYFGPGTRLTVL.